Included here is one T cell receptor (beta chain) sequence, with context. Its antigen is not identified. Trimming stripped 6 bases from V and 2 bases from J, with 7 bases between. The length of the CDR3 is 11 residues. Germline V gene sequence: CDR1 SQVTM, CDR2 ANQGSEA. The sample originates from a study of T cell repertoires in cytomegalovirus infection. Across the study: Well-studied HLA-B-restricted CMV epitopes were used in the study alongside recently identified HLA-C-restricted ones. Through public TCR beta signatures, both CMV infection and matching HLA type were indicated.

The study, taken as a whole, reports: The cumulative frequency of public TCR beta families distinguished individuals who carried CMV together with the relevant HLA. Within the response measured ex vivo, HLA-C-restricted CMV-specific TCR beta clonotypes were dominant.

TCRdb re-analysed the reads in MiXCR, keeping a single row per CDR3 protein. This table has under 150,000 distinct CDR3 sequences, 30% appearing once. The chain is built from TRBV29-1 and TRBJ1-1, with D uncertain. The receptor was derived from a human donor in good health (CMV status not recorded). Some clones in this sample may be carry-over from other donors' samples. The specimen comprised CD8+ T cells from cultured PBMCs, sampled from culture after CMV antigen stimulation. CDR3 DNA sequence: TGCAGCGTAGGGAGAAACACTGAAGCTTTCTTT. It is translated as CSVGRNTEAFF.